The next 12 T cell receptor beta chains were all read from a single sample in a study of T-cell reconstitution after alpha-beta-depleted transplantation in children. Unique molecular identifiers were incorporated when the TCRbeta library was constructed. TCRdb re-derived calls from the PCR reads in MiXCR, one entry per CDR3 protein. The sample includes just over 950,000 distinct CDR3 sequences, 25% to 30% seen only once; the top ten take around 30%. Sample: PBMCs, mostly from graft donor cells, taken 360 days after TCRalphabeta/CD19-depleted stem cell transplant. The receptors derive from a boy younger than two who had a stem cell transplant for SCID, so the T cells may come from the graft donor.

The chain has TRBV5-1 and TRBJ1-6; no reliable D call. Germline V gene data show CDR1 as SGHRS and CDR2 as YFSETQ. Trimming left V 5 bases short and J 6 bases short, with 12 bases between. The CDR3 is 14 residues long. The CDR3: CASREWVPNSPLHF. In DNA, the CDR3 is TGCGCCAGCAGGGAGTGGGTACCTAATTCACCCCTCCACTTT.

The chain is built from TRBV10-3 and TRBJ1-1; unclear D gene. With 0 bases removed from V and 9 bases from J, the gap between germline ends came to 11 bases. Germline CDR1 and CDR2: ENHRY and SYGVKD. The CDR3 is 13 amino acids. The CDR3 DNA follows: TGTGCCATCAGTGAGTCTGATCGAAATAAAGCTTTCTTT. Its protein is CAISESDRNKAFF.

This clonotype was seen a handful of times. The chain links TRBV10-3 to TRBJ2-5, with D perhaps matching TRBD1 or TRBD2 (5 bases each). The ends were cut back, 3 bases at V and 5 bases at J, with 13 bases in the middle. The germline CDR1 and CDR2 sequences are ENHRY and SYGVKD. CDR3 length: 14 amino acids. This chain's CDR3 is CAISESGTLETQYF. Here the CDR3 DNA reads TGTGCCATCAGTGAATCCGGGACCTTGGAGACCCAGTACTTC.

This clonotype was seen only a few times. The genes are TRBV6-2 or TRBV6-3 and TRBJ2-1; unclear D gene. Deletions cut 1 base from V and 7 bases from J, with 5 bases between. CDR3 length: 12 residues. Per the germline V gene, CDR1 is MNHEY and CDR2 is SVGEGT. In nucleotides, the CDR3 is TGTGCCAGCAGTTACTGGAGAAATGAGCAGTTCTTC. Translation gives CASSYWRNEQFF.

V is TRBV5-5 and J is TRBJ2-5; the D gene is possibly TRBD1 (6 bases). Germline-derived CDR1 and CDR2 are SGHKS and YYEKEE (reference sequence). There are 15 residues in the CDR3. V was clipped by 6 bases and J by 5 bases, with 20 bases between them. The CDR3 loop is CASNEKQGYRETQYF. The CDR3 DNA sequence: TGTGCCAGCAACGAAAAACAGGGATACCGGGAGACCCAGTACTTC.

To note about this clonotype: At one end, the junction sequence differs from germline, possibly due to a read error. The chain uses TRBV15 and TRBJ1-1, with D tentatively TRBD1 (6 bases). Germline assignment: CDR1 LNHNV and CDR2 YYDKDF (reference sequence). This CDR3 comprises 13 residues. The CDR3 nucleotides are TGTGCCACCAGACGGGACACGAACTCTGAAGCTTTCTTT. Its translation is CATRRDTNSEAFF.

The CDR3 protein is CASSLKSTGTQAYEQYF. CDR3 coding DNA: TGCGCCAGCAGCTTGAAGTCCACCGGGACCCAGGCCTACGAGCAGTACTTC. The J gene is TRBJ2-7, the V gene TRBV5-1; perhaps D is TRBD1 or TRBD2 (5 bases each). V shed 1 base and J shed 2 bases, with 19 bases lying between them. The CDR3 runs 17 residues. The V gene's germline CDR1 is SGHRS and CDR2 YFSETQ.

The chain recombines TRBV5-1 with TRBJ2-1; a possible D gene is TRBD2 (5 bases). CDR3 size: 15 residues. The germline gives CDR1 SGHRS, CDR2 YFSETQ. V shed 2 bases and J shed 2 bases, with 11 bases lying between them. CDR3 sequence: CASSLQRITYNEQFF. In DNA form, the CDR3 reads TGCGCCAGCAGCTTACAGCGGATAACCTACAATGAGCAGTTCTTC.

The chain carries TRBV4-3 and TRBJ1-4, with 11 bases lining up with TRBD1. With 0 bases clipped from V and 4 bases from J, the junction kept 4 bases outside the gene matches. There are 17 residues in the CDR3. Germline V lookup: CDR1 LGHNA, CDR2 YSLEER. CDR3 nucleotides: TGCGCCAGCAGCCAAGATCCGGGGACAGGGGGTAATGAAAAACTGTTTTTT. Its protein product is CASSQDPGTGGNEKLFF.

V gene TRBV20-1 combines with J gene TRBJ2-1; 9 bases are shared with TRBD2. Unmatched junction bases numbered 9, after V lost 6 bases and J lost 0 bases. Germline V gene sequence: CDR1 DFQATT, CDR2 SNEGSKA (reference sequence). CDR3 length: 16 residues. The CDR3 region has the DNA TGCAGTGCACCGACTCTGCGGGGGGGCTCCTACAATGAGCAGTTCTTC. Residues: CSAPTLRGGSYNEQFF.

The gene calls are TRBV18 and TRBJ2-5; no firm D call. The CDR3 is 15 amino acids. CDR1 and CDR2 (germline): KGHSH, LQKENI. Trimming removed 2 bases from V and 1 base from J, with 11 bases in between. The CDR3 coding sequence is TGTGCCAGCTCACCAACTGTTGCCAGCCAAGAGACCCAGTACTTC. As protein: CASSPTVASQETQYF.

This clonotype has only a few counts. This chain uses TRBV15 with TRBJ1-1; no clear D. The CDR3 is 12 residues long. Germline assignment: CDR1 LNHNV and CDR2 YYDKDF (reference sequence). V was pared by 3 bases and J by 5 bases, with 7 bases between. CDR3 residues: CATSRLLTEAFF. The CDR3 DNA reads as TGTGCCACCAGCAGGTTGCTAACTGAAGCTTTCTTT.